The 12 T cell receptor beta chains given below trace back to one sample, sequenced in a study of cytomegalovirus exposure and HLA in healthy donors. PCR used 60 Vbeta primers and 13 Jbeta primers. Sequencing was performed with immunoSEQ multiplex PCR; in TCRdb, only in-frame clones are kept and a portion is missing. The sample includes 150,000 to 190,000 clones, 75% of them seen just once. Input material: PBMCs. The receptors were sampled from a man aged 18-30 years in good health and CMV-seronegative.

The rearrangement uses TRBV27 and TRBJ1-5, with D perhaps TRBD1 (5 bases). Germline CDR1 reads MNHEY; CDR2 reads SMNVEV (reference sequence). The CDR3 totals 14 residues. The germline V and J ends were trimmed by 2 bases and 4 bases, with 9 bases remaining between them. CDR3 in DNA: TGTGCCAGCAGTTTAATGCGGGGGAATCAGCCCCAGCATTTT. The encoded protein is CASSLMRGNQPQHF.

The chain uses TRBV7-9 and TRBJ1-2; TRBD1 matches at 9 bases. Germline trimming cut 1 base from V and 4 bases from J; bases unmatched to any gene: 10. The CDR3 consists of 17 residues. CDR1 and CDR2 (germline): SEHNR, FQNEAQ (reference sequence). The CDR3 is CASSLDGTGYGGYGYTF. For the CDR3, the DNA is TGTGCCAGCAGCTTAGACGGGACAGGGTACGGAGGCTATGGCTACACCTTC.

The J gene is TRBJ2-1, the V gene TRBV20-1; D gene unclear. V was cut by 2 bases and J by 7 bases, with 6 bases left in between. The V gene's germline CDR1 is DFQATT and CDR2 SNEGSKA (reference sequence). This CDR3 is 11 amino acids long. The CDR3 is CSARPRNEQFF. In nucleotides, the CDR3 is TGCAGTGCTAGACCGCGGAATGAGCAGTTCTTC.

The chain is built from TRBV18 and TRBJ2-1; TRBD2 is a possible D gene (6 bases). V was trimmed by 2 bases and J by 5 bases, leaving 13 bases between them. The CDR3 length is 15 residues. Germline V CDR1 and CDR2: KGHSH, LQKENI. CDR3 sequence: CASSPGGGSHNEQFF. The CDR3 bases are TGTGCCAGCTCACCAGGGGGAGGCAGCCACAATGAGCAGTTCTTC.

The rearrangement links TRBV6-4 to TRBJ1-5; 8 nucleotides match TRBD1. This CDR3 comprises 15 residues. CDR1 and CDR2 from the germline V gene are MRHNA and SNTAGT. V was clipped by 10 bases and J by 2 bases; unmatched bases: 10. The CDR3 nucleotides read TGTGCCATAGGACAGGGCGAGGTTGGCAATCAGCCCCAGCATTTT. This sequence encodes CAIGQGEVGNQPQHF.

The chain has TRBV19 and TRBJ2-7; 7 nucleotides align to TRBD2. CDR3 length: 16 amino acids. V dropped 3 bases and J dropped 2; count of bases not matched to a gene: 10. Germline CDR1 and CDR2: LNHDA and SQIVND (reference sequence). The CDR3 spells CASSMFGRAMTYEQYF. CDR3 nucleotides: TGTGCCAGTAGTATGTTTGGGAGGGCGATGACCTACGAGCAGTACTTC.

V and J are TRBV10-2 and TRBJ1-5; D is uncertain. CDR1 and CDR2 (germline): WSHSY, SAAADI. This CDR3 has 16 amino acids. Between the trimmed V and J ends, which lost 2 bases and 0 bases, there was a span of 11 bases. The CDR3 DNA reads as TGCGCCAGCAGTGAGCGCGGACTATATAGCAATCAGCCCCAGCATTTT. The encoded protein is CASSERGLYSNQPQHF.

This clone came up a few times. The CDR3 sequence: CASRPPGGANTGELFF. The CDR3 coding sequence is TGTGCCAGCAGACCCCCGGGGGGCGCGAACACCGGGGAGCTGTTTTTT. The chain joins TRBV27 to TRBJ2-2; possible D gene TRBD2, 7 bases. CDR3 size: 16 residues. Germline loops: CDR1 MNHEY, CDR2 SMNVEV (reference sequence). The V gene lost 6 bases and the J gene lost 0 bases, with 14 bases spanning the gap.

This chain links TRBV4-2 with TRBJ2-7; a possible D gene is TRBD2 (7 bases). Trimming removed 0 bases at V and 2 bases at J, with 11 bases between. Germline assignment: CDR1 LGHNA and CDR2 YNFKEQ. This CDR3 contains 15 residues. The CDR3 is CASSQDGGAPYEQYF. The CDR3 coding sequence is TGTGCCAGCAGCCAAGATGGGGGGGCGCCCTACGAGCAGTACTTC.

The chain couples TRBV7-2 to TRBJ2-7; weak D call: TRBD1 (7 bases). Germline lookup yields CDR1 SGHTA and CDR2 FQGNSA. V lost 2 bases to trimming and J lost 7 bases, with 15 bases between them. CDR3 length equals 14 residues. CDR3 region: CASSLIGGGGEQYF. The CDR3, as DNA: TGTGCCAGCAGCTTAATAGGGGGCGGAGGGGAGCAGTACTTC. The full variable domain, with the rest looked up from reference TRBV7-2 and TRBJ2-7, is GAGVSQSPSNKVTEKGKDVELRCDPISGHTALYWYRQSLGQGLEFLIYFQGNSAPDKSGLPSDRFSAERTGGSVSTLTIQRTQQEDSAVYLCASSLIGGGGEQYFGPGTRLTVT.

The chain carries TRBV9 and TRBJ2-7; D is perhaps TRBD2 (6 bases). The CDR3 spans 16 residues. V shed 3 bases and J shed 2 bases, with 18 bases lying between them. Per the germline V gene, CDR1 is SGDLS and CDR2 is YYNGEE. Here the CDR3 reads CASSAFGGNKPYEQYF. In nucleotides, the CDR3 is TGTGCCAGCAGCGCGTTTGGCGGGAACAAACCCTACGAGCAGTACTTC.

The genes are TRBV6-4 and TRBJ1-2; 7 bases are a match to TRBD1. The V gene end was trimmed by 6 bases and the J gene end by 4 bases; junction bases not matched to a gene: 5. This CDR3 is built from 13 residues. Germline lookup yields CDR1 MRHNA and CDR2 SNTAGT. The CDR3 is CASRAGTAYGYTF. The DNA for the CDR3 is TGTGCCAGCAGGGCCGGGACAGCCTATGGCTACACCTTC.